The source of this T cell receptor beta chain is a study of T cell responses to AZD1222 COVID-19 vaccine. Study-wide findings and caveats: Clonal diversity was possibly underestimated; the donors were predominantly white British and more often female. Reportedly, nearly half the spike-specific TCRs target unmutated variant regions. It was only 6 or 7 AZD1222 recipients who were seropositive at baseline.

Pooled together were second doses at about 4 or about 12 weeks. Concerning this clone itself: Its target is not known.

Only in-frame clones appear in the TCRdb table, and some are missing; sequencing was by immunoSEQ multiplex PCR. Among around 130,000 clones, over 85% were seen once, and the ten largest hold more than 0.95%. V lost 1 base and J 3 bases, leaving 10 bases between the germline ends. From germline, CDR1 is LGHDT and CDR2 YNNKEL (reference sequence). The CDR3 consists of 15 residues. This clonotype was sampled from an adult who received the AZD1222 COVID-19 vaccine. The sample here was peripheral blood, taken 28 days after the second AZD1222 dose. The chain joins TRBV3-1 (or the pseudogene TRBV3-2) to TRBJ2-1; no clear D gene. The CDR3 region is CASSQGLDDYNEQFF. CDR3 in DNA: TGTGCCAGCAGCCAAGGTCTAGATGACTACAATGAGCAGTTCTTC.